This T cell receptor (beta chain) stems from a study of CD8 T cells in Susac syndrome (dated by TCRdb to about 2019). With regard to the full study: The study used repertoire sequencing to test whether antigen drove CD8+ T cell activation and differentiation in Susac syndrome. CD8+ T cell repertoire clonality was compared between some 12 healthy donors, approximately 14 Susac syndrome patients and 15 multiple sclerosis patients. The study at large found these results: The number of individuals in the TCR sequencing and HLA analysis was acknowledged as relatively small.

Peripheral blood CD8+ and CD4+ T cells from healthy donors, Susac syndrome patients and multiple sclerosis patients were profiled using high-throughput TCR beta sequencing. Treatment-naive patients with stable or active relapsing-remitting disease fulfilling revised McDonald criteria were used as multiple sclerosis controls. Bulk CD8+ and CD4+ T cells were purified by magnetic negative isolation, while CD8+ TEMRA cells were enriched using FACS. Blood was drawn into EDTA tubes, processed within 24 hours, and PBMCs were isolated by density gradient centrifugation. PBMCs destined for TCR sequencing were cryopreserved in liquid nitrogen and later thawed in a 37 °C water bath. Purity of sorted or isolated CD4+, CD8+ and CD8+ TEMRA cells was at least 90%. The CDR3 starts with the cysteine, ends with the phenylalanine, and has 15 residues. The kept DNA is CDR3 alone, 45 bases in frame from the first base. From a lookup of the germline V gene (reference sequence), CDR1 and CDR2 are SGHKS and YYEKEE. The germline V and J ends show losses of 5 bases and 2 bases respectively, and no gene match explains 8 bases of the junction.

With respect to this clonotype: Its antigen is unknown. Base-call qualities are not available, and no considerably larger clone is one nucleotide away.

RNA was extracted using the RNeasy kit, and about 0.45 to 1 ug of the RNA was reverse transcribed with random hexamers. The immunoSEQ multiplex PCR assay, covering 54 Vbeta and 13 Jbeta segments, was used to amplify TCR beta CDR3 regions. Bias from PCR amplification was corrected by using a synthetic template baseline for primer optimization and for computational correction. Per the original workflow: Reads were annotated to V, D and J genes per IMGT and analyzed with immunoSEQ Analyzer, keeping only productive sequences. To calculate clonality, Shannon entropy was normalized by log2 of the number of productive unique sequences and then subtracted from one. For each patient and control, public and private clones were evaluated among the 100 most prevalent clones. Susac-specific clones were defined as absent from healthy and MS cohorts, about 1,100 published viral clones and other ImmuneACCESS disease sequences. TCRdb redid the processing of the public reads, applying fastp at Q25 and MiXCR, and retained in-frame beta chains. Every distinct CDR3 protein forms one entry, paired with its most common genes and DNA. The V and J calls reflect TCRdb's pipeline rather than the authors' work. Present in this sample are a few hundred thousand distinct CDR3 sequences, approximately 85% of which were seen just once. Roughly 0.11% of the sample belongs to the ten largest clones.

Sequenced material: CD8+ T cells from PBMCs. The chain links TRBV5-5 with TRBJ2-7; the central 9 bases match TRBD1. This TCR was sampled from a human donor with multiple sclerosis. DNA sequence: TGTGCCAGCAGGGGACAGGGACCAAGGACCTACGAGCAGTACTTC. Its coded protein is CASRGQGPRTYEQYF.